What follows are 27 T cell receptor beta chains derived from one specimen sequenced in a study of CD8 T cells in Susac syndrome. The RNA, roughly 0.45 to 1 ug, was put through reverse transcription using random hexamers. TCRdb fed the immunoSEQ multiplex PCR reads into MiXCR, producing one record per CDR3 protein. Found here are 150,000 to 200,000 distinct CDR3 sequences, roughly 95% of them singletons; the top ten hold almost 0.095%. What was sequenced was CD4+ T cells from PBMCs. The source of these receptors is a human donor with multiple sclerosis.

The genes are TRBV30 and TRBJ2-5; D possibly corresponds to TRBD2 (5 bases). This CDR3 comprises 12 residues. The ends were cut back, 7 bases at V and 1 base at J, with 10 bases in the middle. CDR1 GTSNPN and CDR2 SVGIG come from the germline V gene (reference sequence). The CDR3 sequence: CASRRFQETQYF. CDR3 DNA: TGTGCCTCGAGGAGGTTCCAAGAGACCCAGTACTTC.

The gene calls are TRBV18 and TRBJ2-6; no firm D call. CDR1 and CDR2 from the germline V gene are KGHSH and LQKENI. The CDR3 loop spans 17 amino acids. The germline V and J ends were trimmed by 3 bases and 0 bases, with 12 bases remaining between them. CDR3 sequence reads: CASSPLLPSSGANVLTF. For the CDR3, the DNA is TGTGCCAGCTCACCTCTGCTTCCGAGCTCTGGGGCCAACGTCCTGACTTTC.

The J gene is TRBJ2-7, the V gene TRBV19; perhaps D is TRBD1 or TRBD2 (5 bases each). CDR3 size: 15 residues. CDR1 is LNHDA and CDR2 is SQIVND in the germline V gene (reference sequence). V gave up 6 bases and J gave up 3 bases, with 18 bases separating them. The CDR3 bases are TGTGCCAGTAGGAGGTCTGGGACGGAGATCTACGAGCAGTACTTC. It translates to CASRRSGTEIYEQYF.

V is TRBV30 and J is TRBJ1-2; D gene unclear. In germline, CDR1 is GTSNPN, CDR2 SVGIG (reference sequence). The germline V and J ends were trimmed by 2 bases and 8 bases, with 9 bases remaining between them. The CDR3 covers 11 residues. The CDR3 sequence: CAWSLSGGYTF. CDR3 coding DNA: TGTGCCTGGAGTCTCAGCGGGGGCTACACCTTC.

The rearrangement links TRBV29-1 to TRBJ2-7, with TRBD2 as a possible D gene (6 bases). The CDR3 contains 14 residues. V was trimmed by 4 bases and J by 2 bases, leaving 15 bases between them. Germline CDR1 reads SQVTM; CDR2 reads ANQGSEA. CDR3 protein: CSVVSLGRTYEQYF. The CDR3 coding sequence is TGCAGCGTTGTATCCTTGGGGAGGACCTACGAGCAGTACTTC.

This clonotype has a single count. V is TRBV6-6 and J is TRBJ1-2, with D maybe TRBD1 (5 bases). The CDR3 has 12 amino acids. Deletions cut 5 bases from V and 5 bases from J, with 9 bases between. Germline lookup yields CDR1 MNHNY and CDR2 SVGAGI (reference sequence). As DNA, the CDR3 is TGTGCCAGCAGTGGACAAGTTTATGGCTACACCTTC. As protein: CASSGQVYGYTF.

This CDR3 is CASRETINYGYTF. Here the CDR3 DNA reads TGTGCCAGCAGGGAGACTATTAACTATGGCTACACCTTC. V is TRBV6-1 and J is TRBJ1-2, with D unresolved. The CDR3 has 13 amino acids. The V gene lost 6 bases and the J gene lost 1 base, with 9 bases spanning the gap. The V gene's germline CDR1 is MNHNS and CDR2 SASEGT.

V usage is TRBV12-3 or TRBV12-4 and J usage is TRBJ2-7; TRBD1 matches 9 bases. Unmatched junction bases numbered 6, after V lost 5 bases and J lost 7 bases. The CDR3 is 13 amino acids. The CDR3 spells CASSPGQGLEQYF. The CDR3 nucleotides read TGTGCCAGCAGTCCGGGACAGGGTTTGGAGCAGTACTTC.

This clonotype was recorded only once. This chain joins TRBV20-1 and TRBJ2-3, with 14 bases that match TRBD2. V lost 3 bases, J lost 4 bases, and 6 bases stayed unmatched. This CDR3 region has 16 residues. Germline CDR1 is DFQATT and CDR2 is SNEGSKA (reference sequence). This CDR3 is CSASMTSGRGSDTQYF. DNA for the CDR3: TGCAGTGCTAGTATGACTAGCGGGAGGGGATCAGATACGCAGTATTTT.

The chain has TRBV11-2 and TRBJ2-1, with D maybe TRBD2 (6 bases). The germline gives CDR1 SGHAT, CDR2 FQNNGV. Trimming took off 1 base at V and 9 bases at J, with 22 bases between the two ends. The length of the CDR3 is 17 residues. CDR3 DNA: TGTGCCAGCAGCTTAGTTGGTTTCCGGACTATGATTTCTGAGCAGTTCTTC. It specifies CASSLVGFRTMISEQFF.

This chain uses TRBV28 with TRBJ2-1; D ambiguous. The CDR3 covers 12 residues. In germline, CDR1 is MDHEN, CDR2 SYDVKM. Trimming shortened V by 6 bases and J by 9 bases, and 12 bases separated the two germline ends. CDR3 residues: CASSSSVVEQFF. In nucleotides, the CDR3 is TGTGCCAGCAGCTCCTCAGTCGTTGAGCAGTTCTTC.

The chain links TRBV2 to TRBJ2-4; D assignment may be TRBD1 or TRBD2 (5 bases each). CDR1 is SNHLY, CDR2 FYNNEI, per germline. The V end was cut by 8 bases, the J end by 3 bases, with 14 bases between. The CDR3 length is 14 residues. This CDR3 reads CASGDPLVKNIQYF. In DNA, the CDR3 is TGTGCCAGCGGGGACCCTCTTGTCAAAAACATTCAGTACTTC. Variable domain in full (rest from reference TRBV2 and TRBJ2-4): EPEVTQTPSHQVTQMGQEVILRCVPISNHLYFYWYRQILGQKVEFLVSFYNNEISEKSEIFDDQFSVERPDGSNFTLKIRSTKLEDSAMYFCASGDPLVKNIQYFGAGTRLSVL.

The gene calls are TRBV6-5 and TRBJ2-5; D call uncertain. Trimming cost V 3 bases and J 3 bases, with 11 bases left between them. CDR3 length: 14 amino acids. Germline V gene data show CDR1 as MNHEY and CDR2 as SVGAGI. The CDR3 sequence is CASSYNGFKETQYF. The CDR3 DNA follows: TGTGCCAGCAGTTATAACGGCTTTAAAGAGACCCAGTACTTC.

The V gene is TRBV9, the J gene TRBJ2-5, with 11 bases matching TRBD1. CDR1 SGDLS and CDR2 YYNGEE come from the germline V gene. Germline trimming cut 3 bases from V and 4 bases from J; bases unmatched to any gene: 5. This CDR3 is built from 15 residues. CDR3 in amino acids: CASSGRTGGAETQYF. The CDR3 region has the DNA TGTGCCAGCAGCGGCCGGACAGGGGGCGCAGAGACCCAGTACTTC.

The chain carries TRBV19 and TRBJ2-1; 8 bases are shared with TRBD2. The CDR3 runs to 16 residues. J gave up 0 bases and V 10 bases, and 11 bases lay outside the gene matches. Germline assignment: CDR1 LNHDA and CDR2 SQIVND (reference sequence). The CDR3 nucleotides read TGTGCCACCAAGGAGCGGGAGTTCCGCTCCTACAATGAGCAGTTCTTC. This translates into CATKEREFRSYNEQFF.

Remarks on this clonotype: The CDR3 does not end in the conserved phenylalanine or tryptophan, so this is likely a read error. The V and J genes are TRBV30 and TRBJ1-1; weak D call: TRBD1 (5 bases). Per the germline V gene, CDR1 is GTSNPN and CDR2 is SVGIG (reference sequence). Trimming left V 0 bases short and J 4 bases short, with 9 bases between. The CDR3 loop spans 13 amino acids. CDR3 sequence reads: CAWSVQEGTEAFL. Here the CDR3 DNA reads TGTGCCTGGAGTGTACAGGAGGGCACTGAAGCTTTCCTT.

V and J are TRBV6-1 and TRBJ1-3, with D perhaps matching TRBD1 (6 bases). This CDR3 comprises 15 residues. In germline, CDR1 is MNHNS, CDR2 SASEGT. V was pared by 6 bases and J by 0 bases, with 12 bases between. The CDR3 here is CASRETGGSGNTIYF. The DNA of the CDR3 is TGTGCCAGCAGAGAGACAGGCGGCTCTGGAAACACCATATATTTT.

The V gene is TRBV13, the J gene TRBJ2-6; the D is unclear. There are 18 residues in the CDR3. Trimming stripped 0 bases from V and 4 bases from J, with 16 bases between. Germline V lookup: CDR1 PRHDT, CDR2 FYEKMQ (reference sequence). The CDR3 is CASSLGGAFSRGANVLTF. CDR3 DNA sequence: TGTGCCAGCAGCTTAGGCGGCGCGTTTTCTAGGGGGGCCAACGTCCTGACTTTC.

The chain couples TRBV12-3 or TRBV12-4 to TRBJ1-2; D is unclear. This CDR3 is built from 13 residues. V was clipped by 2 bases and J by 5 bases, with 9 bases between them. The DNA for the CDR3 is TGTGCCAGCAGTTTATATCCAGGTTATGGCTACACCTTC. Translated, it gives CASSLYPGYGYTF.

This clonotype came up a few times. This chain connects TRBV6-1 to TRBJ2-4, with 7 bases matching TRBD2. This CDR3 is 15 amino acids long. Germline lookup yields CDR1 MNHNS and CDR2 SASEGT. The trim removed 6 bases at V and 7 bases at J, leaving 12 bases unmatched. The CDR3 DNA is TGTGCCAGCAGCCCCCGTGGGGCCGGGGGGAACATTCAGTACTTC. Translated, it gives CASSPRGAGGNIQYF.

The chain uses TRBV20-1 and TRBJ2-5; D might be TRBD1 (5 bases). Trimming pared 7 bases from V and 5 bases from J, leaving 14 bases between. The CDR3 extends over 12 amino acids. Germline V gene data show CDR1 as DFQATT and CDR2 as SNEGSKA (reference sequence). The CDR3 DNA reads TGCAGTGGACGGTGGGGCGCCGAGACCCAGTACTTC. It is translated as CSGRWGAETQYF.

The CDR3 DNA follows: TGTGCCAGCAGTTTACGGCCTCTATCCTACGAGCAGTACTTC. This translates into CASSLRPLSYEQYF. The chain joins TRBV12-3 or TRBV12-4 to TRBJ2-7; D is undetermined. V shed 2 bases and J shed 1 base, with 9 bases lying between them. There are 14 residues in the CDR3.

The J gene is TRBJ2-1, the V gene TRBV18; 11 bases are shared with TRBD2. The trim removed 3 bases at V and 4 bases at J, leaving 8 bases unmatched. Per the germline V gene, CDR1 is KGHSH and CDR2 is LQKENI. The CDR3 extends over 17 amino acids. CDR3 amino acids: CASSPAGRLAGYNEQFF. The CDR3 DNA follows: TGTGCCAGCTCACCGGCAGGGAGACTAGCGGGATACAATGAGCAGTTCTTC.

The chain has TRBV12-3 or TRBV12-4 and TRBJ2-4; 11 bases match TRBD2. This CDR3 is 15 amino acids long. J lost 6 bases, V lost 7 bases, and 8 bases had no gene match. The CDR3 DNA is TGTGCCAGCAAACTGGGACTAGCGGCGATAAACATTCAGTACTTC. Translated, it gives CASKLGLAAINIQYF.

The chain links TRBV27 to TRBJ1-5; D remains unclear. The CDR3 is made up of 15 amino acids. The germline V and J ends were trimmed by 3 bases and 0 bases, with 9 bases remaining between them. From germline, CDR1 is MNHEY and CDR2 SMNVEV (reference sequence). CDR3 nucleotide sequence: TGTGCCAGCAGTTTTAAACCGGGTAGCAATCAGCCCCAGCATTTT. Translation: CASSFKPGSNQPQHF.

This chain connects TRBV6-2 or TRBV6-3 to TRBJ2-7, with 9 bases identical to TRBD2. Germline CDR1 MNHEY, CDR2 SVGEGT. The CDR3 spans 15 residues. The trim removed 2 bases at V and 9 bases at J, leaving 11 bases unmatched. The CDR3 protein is CASSYEGLAAPRQYF. Written as DNA, the CDR3 is TGTGCCAGCAGTTACGAGGGACTAGCAGCACCCAGGCAGTACTTC.

The V gene is TRBV10-3, the J gene TRBJ2-5; D is undetermined. Germline loops: CDR1 ENHRY, CDR2 SYGVKD. Trimming cost V 6 bases and J 3 bases, with 11 bases left between them. The length of the CDR3 is 13 residues. CDR3 sequence: CAIRGLAEETQYF. CDR3 nucleotides: TGTGCCATCAGGGGTTTGGCCGAAGAGACCCAGTACTTC.